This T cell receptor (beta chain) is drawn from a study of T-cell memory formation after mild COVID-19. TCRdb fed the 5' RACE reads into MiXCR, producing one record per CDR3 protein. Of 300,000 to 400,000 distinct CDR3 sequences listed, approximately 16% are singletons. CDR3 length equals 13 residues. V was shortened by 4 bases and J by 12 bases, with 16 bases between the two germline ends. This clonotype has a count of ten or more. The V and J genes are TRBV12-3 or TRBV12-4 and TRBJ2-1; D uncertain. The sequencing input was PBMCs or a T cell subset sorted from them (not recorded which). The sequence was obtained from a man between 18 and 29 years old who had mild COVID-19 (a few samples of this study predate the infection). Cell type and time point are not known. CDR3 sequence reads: CASSSFQAIGQFF. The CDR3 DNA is TGTGCCAGCAGTTCGTTTCAGGCAATTGGGCAGTTCTTC.